These 7 T cell receptor beta chains came from one sample sequenced in a study of PD-L1 blockade in urothelial cancer. Generated by immunoSEQ multiplex PCR, the TCRdb table keeps only in-frame clones and is missing some. Found here are about 39,000 clones, roughly 92% of them singletons; the top ten hold roughly 12%. Indicated time point: pretreatment peripheral blood. Sequenced material: PBMCs, taken around atezolizumab (anti-PD-L1) treatment. The source is a woman aged 55-70 years with urothelial cancer.

The chain combines TRBV5-1 with TRBJ2-3; D call uncertain. The CDR3 sequence is 15 residues long. Germline V gives CDR1 SGHRS, CDR2 YFSETQ. V dropped 0 bases and J dropped 0 bases, with 8 bases sitting between them. The CDR3 bases are TGCGCCAGCAGCTTGGTGGTACAGAGCACAGATACGCAGTATTTT. Its translation is CASSLVVQSTDTQYF. Filled out from reference TRBV5-1 and TRBJ2-3, the complete variable domain reads KAGVTQTPRYLIKTRGQQVTLSCSPISGHRSVSWYQQTPGQGLQFLFEYFSETQRNKGNFPGRFSGRQFSNSRSEMNVSTLELGDSALYLCASSLVVQSTDTQYFGPGTRLTVL.

The chain links TRBV6-5 to TRBJ1-4, with TRBD1 matching over 7 bases. Unmatched junction bases numbered 5, after V lost 5 bases and J lost 8 bases. Germline V gene sequence: CDR1 MNHEY, CDR2 SVGAGI. The CDR3 loop spans 13 amino acids. Here the CDR3 reads CASSGQGGEKLFF. CDR3 DNA: TGTGCCAGCAGTGGCCAGGGGGGCGAAAAACTGTTTTTT.

The count of this clone is one. The J gene is TRBJ1-2, the V gene TRBV7-6; 7 positions agree with TRBD1. CDR1 SGHVS and CDR2 FNYEAQ come from the germline V gene. The CDR3 covers 13 residues. With 3 bases clipped from V and 6 bases from J, the junction kept 4 bases outside the gene matches. The CDR3 here is CASSLTGRDGYTF. Written as DNA, the CDR3 is TGTGCCAGCAGCTTGACAGGGAGAGATGGCTACACCTTC.

The rearrangement links TRBV7-9 to TRBJ1-3; 9 bases are a match to TRBD1. This CDR3 has 15 amino acids. The germline V gene encodes CDR1 SEHNR and CDR2 FQNEAQ (reference sequence). V shed 5 bases and J 3 bases; nucleotides not matched to a gene: 5. The DNA of the CDR3 is TGTGCCAGCAGCCAAGGGACAGGGCTTGGAAACACCATATATTTT. Its protein product is CASSQGTGLGNTIYF.

The gene calls are TRBV27 and TRBJ2-1, with 10 bases that match TRBD2. Per the germline V gene, CDR1 is MNHEY and CDR2 is SMNVEV (reference sequence). Losses at the gene ends were 7 bases for V and 10 bases for J; bases not matched to a gene: 7. This CDR3 contains 13 residues. The CDR3: CASKREGLREQFF. The CDR3 DNA is TGTGCCAGCAAGCGGGAGGGCCTAAGGGAGCAGTTCTTC.

V gene TRBV10-2 combines with J gene TRBJ2-1, with TRBD2 identical over 7 bases. The V gene's germline CDR1 is WSHSY and CDR2 SAAADI. With 4 bases clipped from V and 15 bases from J, the junction kept 12 bases outside the gene matches. This CDR3 is 13 amino acids long. The CDR3 DNA reads as TGCGCCAGCAGTGTGCTCCTTGGCGGGAGTCTGTTCTTC. It specifies CASSVLLGGSLFF.

The CDR3 DNA sequence: TGCGCCAGCAGCCCGGGCGGGGTGGAAGCCTACGAGCAGTACTTC. This translates into CASSPGGVEAYEQYF. The chain has TRBV5-1 and TRBJ2-7; possibly TRBD2 for D (6 bases). Trimming took off 4 bases at V and 2 bases at J, with 16 bases between the two ends. The CDR3 length is 15 residues. In germline, CDR1 is SGHRS, CDR2 YFSETQ. The complete variable domain, with remaining parts taken from reference TRBV5-1 and TRBJ2-7, reads KAGVTQTPRYLIKTRGQQVTLSCSPISGHRSVSWYQQTPGQGLQFLFEYFSETQRNKGNFPGRFSGRQFSNSRSEMNVSTLELGDSALYLCASSPGGVEAYEQYFGPGTRLTVT.